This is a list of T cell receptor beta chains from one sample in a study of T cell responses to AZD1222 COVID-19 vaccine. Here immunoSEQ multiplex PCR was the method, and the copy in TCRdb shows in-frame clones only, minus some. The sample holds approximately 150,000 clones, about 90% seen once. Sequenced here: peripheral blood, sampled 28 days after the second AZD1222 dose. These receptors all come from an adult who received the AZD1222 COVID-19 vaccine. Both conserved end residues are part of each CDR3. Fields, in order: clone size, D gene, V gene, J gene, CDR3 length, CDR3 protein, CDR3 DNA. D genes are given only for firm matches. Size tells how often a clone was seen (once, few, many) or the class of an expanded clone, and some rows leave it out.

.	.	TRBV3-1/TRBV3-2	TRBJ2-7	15	CASSQDRDLAYEQYF	TGTGCCAGCAGCCAAGATAGGGACTTAGCCTACGAGCAGTACTTC
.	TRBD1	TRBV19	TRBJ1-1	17	CASSISLGQGVGTEAFF	TGTGCCAGTAGTATATCGTTGGGACAGGGGGTGGGAACTGAAGCTTTCTTT
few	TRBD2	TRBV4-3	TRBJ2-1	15	CASSQPSGGVNEQFF	TGCGCCAGCAGCCAACCTAGCGGGGGGGTGAATGAGCAGTTCTTC
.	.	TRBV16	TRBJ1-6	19	CASSQWASRGISYNSPLHF	TGTGCCAGCAGCCAATGGGCTTCCCGAGGGATATCCTATAATTCACCCCTCCACTTT
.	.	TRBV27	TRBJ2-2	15	CASRKGGPQTGELFF	TGTGCCAGCAGAAAGGGGGGGCCGCAGACCGGGGAGCTGTTTTTT
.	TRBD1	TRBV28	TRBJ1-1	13	CASSRGQGPEAFF	TGTGCCAGCAGTCGAGGACAGGGCCCTGAAGCTTTCTTT
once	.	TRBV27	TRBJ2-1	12	CASSSGTIEQFF	TGTGCCAGCAGTTCCGGGACCATTGAGCAGTTCTTC
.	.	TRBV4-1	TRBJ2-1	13	CASSQDSGSQQFF	TGCGCCAGCAGCCAAGATTCCGGGAGCCAGCAGTTCTTC
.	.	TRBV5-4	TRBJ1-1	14	CASSLDWLNTEAFF	TGTGCCAGCAGCCTGGACTGGCTGAACACTGAAGCTTTCTTT
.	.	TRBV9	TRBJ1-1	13	CASSKGVSTEAFF	TGTGCCAGCAGTAAGGGGGTTTCGACTGAAGCTTTCTTT
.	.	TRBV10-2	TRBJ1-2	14	CASSEEGPYYGYTF	TGCGCCAGCAGTGAAGAAGGGCCTTACTATGGCTACACCTTC
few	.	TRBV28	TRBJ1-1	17	CASRSPVSGLPGLEAFF	TGTGCCAGCAGGTCTCCAGTTTCGGGCCTGCCGGGTCTTGAAGCTTTCTTT
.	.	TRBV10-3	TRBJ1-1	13	CAISEWTNTEAFF	TGTGCCATCAGTGAGTGGACGAACACTGAAGCTTTCTTT
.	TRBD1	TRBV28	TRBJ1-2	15	CASITLPGQGAGYTF	TGTGCCAGCATCACTTTACCGGGACAGGGAGCTGGCTACACCTTC
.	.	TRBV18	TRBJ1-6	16	CASSPQRTGRASPLHF	TGTGCCAGCTCACCACAGCGAACAGGGAGAGCTTCACCCCTCCACTTT
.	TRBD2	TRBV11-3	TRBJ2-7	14	CASSSLSGSHEQYF	TGTGCCAGCAGCTCACTCAGCGGGAGCCACGAGCAGTACTTC
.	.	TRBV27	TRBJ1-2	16	CASSLKEGERDYGYTF	TGTGCCAGCAGTTTAAAGGAGGGGGAGCGGGACTATGGCTACACCTTC
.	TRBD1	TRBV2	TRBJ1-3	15	CASSGDREPGNTIYF	TGTGCCAGCAGTGGTGACAGGGAACCTGGAAACACCATATATTTT
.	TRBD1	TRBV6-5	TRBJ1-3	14	CASRGQGSGNTIYF	TGTGCCAGCAGGGGACAGGGTAGTGGAAACACCATATATTTT
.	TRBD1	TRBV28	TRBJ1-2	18	CASSSGSAGGTELYGYTF	TGTGCCAGCAGTTCAGGGTCCGCAGGGGGGACTGAACTCTATGGCTACACCTTC
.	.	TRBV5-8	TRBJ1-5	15	CASSLLVTLSEPQHF	TGTGCCAGCAGCTTGTTGGTGACACTGAGTGAGCCCCAGCATTTT
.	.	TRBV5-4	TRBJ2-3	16	CASSRKEYVPTDTQYF	TGTGCCAGCAGCCGCAAGGAGTATGTCCCCACAGATACGCAGTATTTT
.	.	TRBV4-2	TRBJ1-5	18	CASSQGRAQGLGNQPQHF	TGTGCCAGCAGCCAAGGTAGGGCCCAGGGGTTGGGCAATCAGCCCCAGCATTTT
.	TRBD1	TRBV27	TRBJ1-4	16	CASSSPTGDFNEKLFF	TGTGCCAGCAGTTCCCCAACAGGGGATTTTAATGAAAAACTGTTTTTT
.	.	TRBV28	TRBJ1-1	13	CASSLVGLTEAFF	TGTGCCAGCAGTTTGGTAGGGCTCACTGAAGCTTTCTTT
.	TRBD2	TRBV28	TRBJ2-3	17	CASSLGLAGKYTDTQYF	TGTGCCAGCAGTTTAGGGCTAGCGGGGAAGTACACAGATACGCAGTATTTT
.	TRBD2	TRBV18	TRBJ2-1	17	CASSLQASGVLINEQFF	TGTGCCAGCTCACTTCAGGCTAGCGGGGTGTTGATCAATGAGCAGTTCTTC
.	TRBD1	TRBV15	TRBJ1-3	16	CATSREQGAFGNTIYF	TGTGCCACCAGCAGAGAACAGGGGGCGTTTGGAAACACCATATATTTT
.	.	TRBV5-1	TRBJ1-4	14	CASAPGATNEKLFF	TGCGCCAGCGCTCCGGGGGCAACTAATGAAAAACTGTTTTTT
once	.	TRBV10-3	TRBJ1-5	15	CAISPGLEGNQPQHF	TGTGCCATCAGTCCGGGCCTGGAAGGGAATCAGCCCCAGCATTTT
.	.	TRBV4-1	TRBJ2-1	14	CASSHGTPDNEQFF	TGCGCCAGCAGCCACGGGACACCCGACAATGAGCAGTTCTTC
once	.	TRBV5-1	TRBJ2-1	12	CASSLTSNEQFF	TGCGCCAGCAGCCTGACAAGCAATGAGCAGTTCTTC
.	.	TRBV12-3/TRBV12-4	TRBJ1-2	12	CASAKRVYGYTF	TGTGCCAGCGCTAAACGGGTCTATGGCTACACCTTC
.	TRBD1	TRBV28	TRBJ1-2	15	CASSPGTADNYGYTF	TGTGCCAGCAGTCCTGGGACAGCCGATAACTATGGCTACACCTTC
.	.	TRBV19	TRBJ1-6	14	CASGTTSYNSPLHF	TGTGCCAGTGGGACAACCTCCTATAATTCACCCCTCCACTTT
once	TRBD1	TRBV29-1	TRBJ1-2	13	CSVYTGGGYGYTF	TGCAGCGTCTATACAGGGGGAGGCTATGGCTACACCTTC
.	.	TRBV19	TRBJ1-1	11	CASRLNTEAFF	TGTGCTTCGAGATTGAACACTGAAGCTTTCTTT
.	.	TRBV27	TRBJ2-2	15	CASRDRTGFTGELFF	TGTGCCAGCAGGGACCGTACAGGTTTCACCGGGGAGCTGTTTTTT
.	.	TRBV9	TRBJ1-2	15	CASSVDLGPNYGYTF	TGTGCCAGCAGCGTAGATCTGGGGCCTAACTATGGCTACACCTTC
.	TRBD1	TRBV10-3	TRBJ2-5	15	CATTRRDRMQETQYF	TGTGCCACCACCCGGAGGGACAGGATGCAAGAGACCCAGTACTTC
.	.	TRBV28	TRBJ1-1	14	CASSFGGLNTEAFF	TGTGCCAGCAGTTTTGGGGGGCTGAACACTGAAGCTTTCTTT
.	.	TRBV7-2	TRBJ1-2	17	CASSSEDKAPFNYGYTF	TGTGCCAGCAGCTCCGAGGACAAGGCCCCTTTTAACTATGGCTACACCTTC
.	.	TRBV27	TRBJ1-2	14	CASSLRGYNYGYTF	TGTGCCAGCAGTTTAAGAGGGTATAACTATGGCTACACCTTC
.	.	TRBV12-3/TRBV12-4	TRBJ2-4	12	CASSLNSNIQYF	TGTGCCAGCAGTTTGAATAGTAACATTCAGTACTTC
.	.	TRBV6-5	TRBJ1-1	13	CASSDSEWTEAFF	TGTGCCAGCAGTGACTCGGAATGGACTGAAGCTTTCTTT
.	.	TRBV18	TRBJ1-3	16	CASSQGPSRAGNTIYF	TGTGCCAGCTCACAAGGACCCAGCCGGGCGGGAAACACCATATATTTT
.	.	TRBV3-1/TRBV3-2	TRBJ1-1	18	CASSLKSGGRALNTEAFF	TGTGCCAGCAGCTTAAAAAGTGGGGGGAGAGCCCTGAACACTGAAGCTTTCTTT
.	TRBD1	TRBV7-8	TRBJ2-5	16	CASSGKGQSQGETQYF	TGTGCCAGCAGCGGGAAGGGACAGTCCCAAGGGGAGACCCAGTACTTC
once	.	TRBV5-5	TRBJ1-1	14	CASTLGGIATEAFF	TGTGCCAGCACCCTGGGAGGGATAGCAACTGAAGCTTTCTTT
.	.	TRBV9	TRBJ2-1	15	CASSVDVVTYNEQFF	TGTGCCAGCAGCGTAGACGTAGTTACCTACAATGAGCAGTTCTTC
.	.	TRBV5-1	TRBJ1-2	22	CATRPGGSNYGYTFGSGSGYTF	.
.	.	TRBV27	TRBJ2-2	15	CASSLSHWYTGELFF	TGTGCCAGCAGTTTATCCCATTGGTACACCGGGGAGCTGTTTTTT
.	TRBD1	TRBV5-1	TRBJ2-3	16	CASSSKPDRNTDTQYF	TGCGCCAGCAGCTCTAAACCGGACAGGAACACAGATACGCAGTATTTT
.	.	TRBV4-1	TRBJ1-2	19	CASSLIQPAVSDANYGYTF	TGCGCCAGCAGCCTGATACAGCCGGCGGTGTCGGATGCTAACTATGGCTACACCTTC
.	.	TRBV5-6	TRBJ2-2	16	CASSLMGFSNTGELFF	TGTGCCAGCAGCTTGATGGGCTTTTCAAACACCGGGGAGCTGTTTTTT